The next 18 T cell receptor beta chains were all read from a single sample in a study of siplizumab effects on memory and regulatory T cells. Repertoires were generated with immunoSEQ multiplex PCR, while TCRdb's copy carries only in-frame clones and drops some. The sample lists around 100,000 clones, about 91% occurring once. Sequencing was carried out using CD4+ T cells sorted from blood. The receptors stem from a human donor in good health.

As regards this clone: At the DNA level, this CDR3 is encoded by other sequences in the same sample as well. The rearrangement links TRBV27 to TRBJ1-1; D not resolved. The germline CDR1 and CDR2 sequences are MNHEY and SMNVEV (reference sequence). This CDR3 comprises 16 residues. Between the trimmed V and J ends, which lost 0 bases and 8 bases, there was a span of 19 bases. CDR3 amino acids: CASSLSRTAVGTEAFF. The CDR3 DNA reads as TGTGCCAGCAGTTTATCCCGCACGGCGGTCGGCACCGAAGCTTTCTTT.

As DNA, the CDR3 is TGTGCCAGCTCATCCGGACAGGAAACTAGTTATAATTCACCCCTCCACTTT. Encoded protein: CASSSGQETSYNSPLHF. V is TRBV18 and J is TRBJ1-6; TRBD1 matches 7 bases. This CDR3 region has 17 residues. V was clipped by 5 bases and J by 4 bases; unmatched bases: 11. The germline CDR1 and CDR2 sequences are KGHSH and LQKENI.

This clone was counted between two and nine times. The chain recombines TRBV6-5 with TRBJ1-2, with TRBD1 matching over 7 bases. Germline trimming cut 6 bases from V and 11 bases from J; bases unmatched to any gene: 6. This CDR3 is built from 11 residues. Germline CDR1 is MNHEY and CDR2 is SVGAGI. The CDR3 protein is CASRRQGGYTF. As DNA, the CDR3 is TGTGCCAGCAGACGACAGGGTGGATACACCTTC.

The chain is built from TRBV19 and TRBJ1-2; TRBD1 might be the D (5 bases). The V end lost 9 bases, the J end lost 3 bases, and 8 bases lay between the germline ends. Per germline, CDR1 LNHDA and CDR2 SQIVND (reference sequence). The CDR3 sequence is 11 residues long. CDR3 residues: CASWGYYGYTF. The CDR3 DNA is TGTGCCAGCTGGGGGTACTATGGCTACACCTTC.

The J gene is TRBJ2-2, the V gene TRBV15, with 9 bases matching TRBD1. Germline V gene data show CDR1 as LNHNV and CDR2 as YYDKDF (reference sequence). There are 16 residues in the CDR3. V gave up 6 bases and J gave up 2 bases; unmatched junction bases: 7. The CDR3 DNA is TGTGCCACCAGGAAGGGGGGACAGGGAAACACCGGGGAGCTGTTTTTT. This gives the protein CATRKGGQGNTGELFF.

The chain couples TRBV4-1 to TRBJ2-7; 12 bases map to TRBD2. The germline V gene encodes CDR1 MGHRA and CDR2 YSYEKL. The V and J ends lost 5 bases and 1 base, in that order; junction bases with no gene match: 12. The CDR3 length is 18 residues. The CDR3 DNA sequence: TGCGCCAGCAGCAAGGGCGCTAGCGGGGGGGCTAATTCCTACGAGCAGTACTTC. Its translation is CASSKGASGGANSYEQYF.

The genes are TRBV9 and TRBJ1-1; a weak D match, TRBD1 (5 bases). Trimming pared 0 bases from V and 10 bases from J, leaving 13 bases between. CDR1 and CDR2 from the germline V gene are SGDLS and YYNGEE. The CDR3 extends over 13 amino acids. The CDR3 DNA reads as TGTGCCAGCAGCGTAGTGACGGGGGAGGTAGCTTTCTTT. This translates into CASSVVTGEVAFF.

This chain links TRBV5-1 with TRBJ1-1; 8 bases line up with TRBD1. With 7 bases clipped from V and 5 bases from J, the junction kept 19 bases outside the gene matches. This CDR3 is 17 amino acids long. Germline V lookup: CDR1 SGHRS, CDR2 YFSETQ. The CDR3: CASQKQGGPPVRTEAFF. The DNA of the CDR3 is TGCGCCAGCCAAAAACAGGGGGGTCCTCCCGTGAGGACTGAAGCTTTCTTT.

The CDR3 sequence: CASSFLPTSGQGGHEQYF. In DNA, the CDR3 is TGCGCCAGCAGCTTTCTCCCCACTAGCGGACAGGGAGGCCACGAGCAGTACTTC. V and J are TRBV5-1 and TRBJ2-7, with D perhaps TRBD1 or TRBD2 (8 bases each). CDR3 length: 18 residues. Germline-derived CDR1 and CDR2 are SGHRS and YFSETQ. The V gene lost 2 bases and the J gene lost 5 bases, with 26 bases spanning the gap. Drawing the rest from reference TRBV5-1 and TRBJ2-7, the complete variable domain is KAGVTQTPRYLIKTRGQQVTLSCSPISGHRSVSWYQQTPGQGLQFLFEYFSETQRNKGNFPGRFSGRQFSNSRSEMNVSTLELGDSALYLCASSFLPTSGQGGHEQYFGPGTRLTVT.

The chain employs TRBV11-2 and TRBJ2-7; 10 bases line up with TRBD1. CDR1 is SGHAT and CDR2 is FQNNGV in the germline V gene. The J segment lost 2 bases and the V segment lost 5 bases, leaving 6 bases of the junction unmatched. The CDR3 is made up of 15 amino acids. The chain's CDR3 is CASSTRQGAPYEQYF. The CDR3 nucleotides are TGTGCCAGCAGCACCAGACAGGGGGCCCCCTACGAGCAGTACTTC.

This chain uses TRBV2 with TRBJ1-5; maybe TRBD1 (6 bases). This CDR3 has 13 residues. Germline loops: CDR1 SNHLY, CDR2 FYNNEI. The V and J ends lost 7 bases and 6 bases respectively, with 13 bases between them. The CDR3 nucleotides are TGTGCCAGCACGGTTGGGGGGGCTCAGCCCCAGCATTTT. It specifies CASTVGGAQPQHF. Filled out from reference TRBV2 and TRBJ1-5, the complete variable domain reads EPEVTQTPSHQVTQMGQEVILRCVPISNHLYFYWYRQILGQKVEFLVSFYNNEISEKSEIFDDQFSVERPDGSNFTLKIRSTKLEDSAMYFCASTVGGAQPQHFGDGTRLSIL.

This sequence joins TRBV30 and TRBJ2-3, with 8 bases lining up with TRBD1. The J segment lost 0 bases and the V segment lost 0 bases, leaving 5 bases of the junction unmatched. Germline V gene lookup returns CDR1 GTSNPN and CDR2 SVGIG (reference sequence). The CDR3 covers 16 residues. The CDR3 DNA follows: TGTGCCTGGAGTGTACTAGGACAGGGAAGCACAGATACGCAGTATTTT. The encoded protein is CAWSVLGQGSTDTQYF.

The rearrangement links TRBV4-3 to TRBJ2-3, with TRBD2 matching 11 bases. The germline V gene has CDR1 LGHNA and CDR2 YSLEER. The CDR3 extends over 19 amino acids. V trimming: 0 bases; J trimming: 4 bases; junction bases outside the gene matches: 12. CDR3 amino acids: CASSQDLVSGGAVADTQYF. The CDR3 DNA is TGCGCCAGCAGCCAAGATTTGGTTAGCGGGGGGGCCGTGGCAGATACGCAGTATTTT.

The chain has TRBV27 and TRBJ1-1, with 10 nucleotides matching TRBD1. The V segment lost 2 bases and the J segment 7 bases; nucleotides outside the gene matches: 16. Germline V gives CDR1 MNHEY, CDR2 SMNVEV (reference sequence). The CDR3 is 18 residues long. The CDR3 reads CASSLGVGTGEPNIEAFF. CDR3 sequence (DNA): TGTGCCAGCAGTTTAGGTGTTGGGACAGGGGAACCGAATATTGAAGCTTTCTTT.

The gene calls are TRBV28 and TRBJ2-2; D gene ambiguous. Germline V gene sequence: CDR1 MDHEN, CDR2 SYDVKM. The CDR3 spans 13 residues. Deletions cut 5 bases from V and 0 bases from J, with 4 bases between. The CDR3 loop reads CASSQTNTGELFF. CDR3 DNA sequence: TGTGCCAGCAGTCAAACGAACACCGGGGAGCTGTTTTTT.

The chain combines TRBV27 with TRBJ2-7, with TRBD1 matching 11 bases. Germline V gene sequence: CDR1 MNHEY, CDR2 SMNVEV (reference sequence). J gave up 3 bases and V 5 bases, and 9 bases lay outside the gene matches. This CDR3 contains 16 residues. The CDR3, as DNA: TGTGCCAGCAGTAGACTACCCGGGACAGGGGGCTACGAGCAGTACTTC. This sequence encodes CASSRLPGTGGYEQYF.

The rearrangement links TRBV18 to TRBJ1-4; unclear D gene. V gave up 3 bases and J gave up 0 bases, with 8 bases separating them. Germline V CDR1 and CDR2: KGHSH, LQKENI. CDR3 length: 15 residues. The CDR3 coding sequence is TGTGCCAGCTCACCTTCAGTTGCAACTAATGAAAAACTGTTTTTT. Amino acids: CASSPSVATNEKLFF.

The V call is TRBV7-2, the J call TRBJ2-7; D is ambiguous. This CDR3 contains 15 residues. The V end lost 5 bases, the J end lost 4 bases, and 18 bases lay between the germline ends. Germline CDR1 and CDR2: SGHTA and FQGNSA. CDR3 amino acids: CASSPIPGPSYEQYF. Written as DNA, the CDR3 is TGTGCCAGCAGCCCTATCCCAGGACCCTCGTACGAGCAGTACTTC.